This entry lists 12 T cell receptor beta chains sequenced from one sample in a study of blood T cell repertoires in COVID-19. Clones were read by immunoSEQ multiplex PCR, and TCRdb kept only the in-frame ones, dropping some. The top ten clones hold around 5.8% of a sample with about 200,000 clones, 85% to 90% of them seen once. What was sequenced was peripheral blood. The receptor set was obtained from a man aged 35 to 55 with active or convalescent COVID-19.

CDR3 DNA sequence: TGTGCCAGCTCTGGGCTAGCGGACTACAATGAGCAGTTCTTC. Translation gives CASSGLADYNEQFF. The chain is built from TRBV3-1 (or the pseudogene TRBV3-2) and TRBJ2-1, with TRBD2 matching 7 bases. V shed 8 bases and J 3 bases; nucleotides not matched to a gene: 7. CDR3 length: 14 amino acids. The germline CDR1 and CDR2 sequences are LGHDT and YNNKEL (reference sequence).

The chain joins TRBV7-2 to TRBJ2-2; tentatively, D is TRBD2 (6 bases). From germline, CDR1 is SGHTA and CDR2 FQGNSA. V lost 5 bases and J 8 bases, leaving 15 bases between the germline ends. CDR3 length equals 14 residues. CDR3 region: CASSLRETAGELFF. The CDR3 bases are TGTGCCAGCAGCCTGCGGGAAACGGCAGGGGAGCTGTTTTTT.

The gene calls are TRBV24-1 and TRBJ2-3, with 8 bases fitting TRBD1. The ends lost 3 bases at V and 1 base at J; junction bases unmatched: 8. CDR1 is KGHDR, CDR2 SFDVKD, per germline. CDR3 length equals 17 residues. CDR3 nucleotide sequence: TGTGCCACCAGTGATGGCGTTAGGGGACAGGGCACAGATACGCAGTATTTT. Protein: CATSDGVRGQGTDTQYF.

As DNA, the CDR3 is TGTGCCAGCAGCTTGCCCAGGGGTTATAATTCACCCCTCCACTTT. It yields the protein CASSLPRGYNSPLHF. This chain links TRBV5-8 with TRBJ1-6, with D possibly matching TRBD1 (6 bases). Germline CDR1 is SGHTS and CDR2 is YDEGEE. The CDR3 has 15 amino acids. V gave up 1 base and J gave up 4 bases, with 9 bases separating them.

The chain has TRBV2 and TRBJ1-2; D not resolved. Germline CDR1 and CDR2: SNHLY and FYNNEI. The length of the CDR3 is 12 residues. V shed 2 bases and J shed 4 bases, with 5 bases lying between them. DNA of the CDR3: TGTGCCAGCAGTGAACGGTCCTATGGCTACACCTTC. Translating gives CASSERSYGYTF.

The chain joins TRBV24-1 to TRBJ2-1; 9 bases align to TRBD2. CDR1 is KGHDR and CDR2 is SFDVKD in the germline V gene. V dropped 3 bases and J dropped 9; count of bases not matched to a gene: 11. This CDR3 comprises 16 residues. This chain's CDR3 is CATSDNSGSPYGEQFF. CDR3 in DNA: TGTGCCACCAGTGATAATAGCGGGAGCCCCTATGGTGAGCAGTTCTTC.

This rearrangement joins TRBV21-1 to TRBJ2-7; the DNA was not compared with TRBD1, the D call given in the table. TRBV21-1 is termed a pseudogene. The CDR3 consists of 15 residues. CDR3 in DNA: TGTGCCAGCAGCAACTCGGCAGGGGTTACCTACGAGCAGTACTTC. Amino acid sequence: CASSNSAGVTYEQYF.

The J gene is TRBJ1-4, the V gene TRBV28, with 7 bases matching TRBD1. Per the germline V gene, CDR1 is MDHEN and CDR2 is SYDVKM. The trim removed 6 bases at V and 7 bases at J, leaving 5 bases unmatched. CDR3 length: 13 amino acids. CDR3 bases: TGTGCCAGCAGGACCGGACAGGTTGAAAAACTGTTTTTT. Its protein product is CASRTGQVEKLFF.

This chain connects TRBV28 to TRBJ2-7; possibly TRBD1 for D (6 bases). Trimming stripped 1 base from V and 0 bases from J, with 19 bases between. CDR1 is MDHEN, CDR2 SYDVKM, per germline. The CDR3 loop spans 18 amino acids. Here the CDR3 reads CASSLSSRGLISSYEQYF. The CDR3 region has the DNA TGTGCCAGCAGTTTATCCTCCAGGGGCCTAATCAGCTCCTACGAGCAGTACTTC.

The V gene is TRBV7-3, the J gene TRBJ2-6; TRBD1 is a possible D gene (6 bases). CDR3 length equals 18 residues. Germline V lookup: CDR1 SGHTA, CDR2 FQGTGA. V lost 1 base to trimming and J lost 1 base, with 14 bases between them. CDR3 residues: CASSLMGHPPSGANVLTF. For the CDR3, the DNA is TGTGCCAGCAGCTTAATGGGACACCCCCCTTCTGGGGCCAACGTCCTGACTTTC.

This clone was seen a single time. The genes are TRBV30 and TRBJ1-1; D unresolved. Trimming took off 0 bases at V and 11 bases at J, with 19 bases between the two ends. CDR1 is GTSNPN and CDR2 is SVGIG in the germline V gene (reference sequence). This CDR3 spans 14 amino acids. DNA for the CDR3: TGTGCCTGGAGTGTACGGGGTGAAATAGTGAAGGCTTTCTTT. Translating gives CAWSVRGEIVKAFF.

The chain uses TRBV3-1 (or the pseudogene TRBV3-2) and TRBJ2-7; 8 bases are a match to TRBD1. V dropped 1 base and J dropped 6; count of bases not matched to a gene: 5. Germline V gives CDR1 LGHDT, CDR2 YNNKEL (reference sequence). This CDR3 has 14 residues. The CDR3 spells CASSQAGTGSEQYF. CDR3 DNA sequence: TGTGCCAGCAGCCAAGCCGGGACAGGTTCCGAGCAGTACTTC.